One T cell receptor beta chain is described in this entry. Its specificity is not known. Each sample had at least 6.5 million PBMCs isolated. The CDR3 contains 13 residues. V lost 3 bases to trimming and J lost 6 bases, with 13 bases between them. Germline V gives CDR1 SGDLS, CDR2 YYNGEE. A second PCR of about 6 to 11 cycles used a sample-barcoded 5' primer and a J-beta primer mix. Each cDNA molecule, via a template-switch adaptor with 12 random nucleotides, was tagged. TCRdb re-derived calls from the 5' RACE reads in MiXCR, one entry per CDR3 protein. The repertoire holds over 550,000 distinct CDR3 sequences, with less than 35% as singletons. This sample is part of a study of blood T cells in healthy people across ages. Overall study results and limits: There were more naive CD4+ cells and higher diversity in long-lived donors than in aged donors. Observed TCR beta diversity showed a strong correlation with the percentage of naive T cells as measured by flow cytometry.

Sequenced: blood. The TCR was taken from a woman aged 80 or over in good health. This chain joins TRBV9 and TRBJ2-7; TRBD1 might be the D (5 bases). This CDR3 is CASSADILSEQYF. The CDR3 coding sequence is TGTGCCAGCAGCGCGGACATCCTGTCCGAGCAGTACTTC.